This TCR beta chain was profiled in a study of blood T cell repertoires in COVID-19. J lost 5 bases, V lost 1 base, and 18 bases had no gene match. This CDR3 has 19 amino acids. Germline CDR1 is SGHAT and CDR2 is FQNNGV. Profiled with immunoSEQ multiplex PCR; TCRdb holds only in-frame clones, not every one. Of hundreds of thousands of clones in the sample, nearly 90% are singletons; the top ten hold 1.7%. Membership in each cohort depended on participant-reported clinical history. Material for sequencing was PBMCs or T cells enriched from blood (not recorded which). V and J are TRBV11-2 and TRBJ2-5, with 8 bases lining up with TRBD2. This receptor was obtained from a woman aged 18 to 35 with acute COVID-19. CDR3 in amino acids: CASSLVGGASGHLRETQYF. In DNA form, the CDR3 reads TGTGCCAGCAGCTTAGTAGGGGGGGCTAGCGGGCATTTGAGGGAGACCCAGTACTTC.